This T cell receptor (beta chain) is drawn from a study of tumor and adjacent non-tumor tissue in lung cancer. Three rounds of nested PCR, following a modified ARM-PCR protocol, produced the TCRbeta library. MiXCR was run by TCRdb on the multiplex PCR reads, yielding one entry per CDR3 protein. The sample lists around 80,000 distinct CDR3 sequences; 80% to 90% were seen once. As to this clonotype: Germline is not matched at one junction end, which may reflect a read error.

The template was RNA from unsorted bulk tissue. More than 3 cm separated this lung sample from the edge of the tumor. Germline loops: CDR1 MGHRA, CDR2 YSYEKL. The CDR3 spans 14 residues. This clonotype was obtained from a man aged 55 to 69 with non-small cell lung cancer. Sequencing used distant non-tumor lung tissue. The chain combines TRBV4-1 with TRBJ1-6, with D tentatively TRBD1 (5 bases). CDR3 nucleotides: TGCGCTAGCAGCCAGGGTGCAGGGACGACACTCCTCCACTTT. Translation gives CASSQGAGTTLLHF.